This TCR beta chain stems from a study of cytomegalovirus exposure and HLA in healthy donors (dated by TCRdb to between 2016 and 2019). Broadly, across the study: An earlier analysis of some 600 of the donors reported approximately 260 Gb of sequence data and 117 million unique TCR beta sequences obtained from about 200 million T cells. Approximately 310 gigabases of sequencing data and approximately 85 million unique TCR sequences were included in an early release covering roughly 600 HLA-typed donors. Of the roughly 400 genotyped donors, over 80% were placed in the genetic ancestry cluster associated with self-reported Caucasian donors. The study was designed to test whether signatures of past pathogen exposure could be identified by cataloging public T cell receptors. The study profiled the T cell repertoires of around 700 subjects by immunosequencing and related them to cytomegalovirus serostatus. In addition to the first cohort of 650 to 800 subjects, a separate validation cohort of approximately 130 different subjects was used. To predict cytomegalovirus infection status, the study brought together high-throughput TCR immunosequencing, statistical association of individual TCRs with disease status, and machine learning. A later analysis re-analyzed previously published TCR beta repertoires from about 600 donors and added high-resolution HLA genotyping to study TCR occurrence patterns. Rather than using new phenotypic data, the later analysis identified candidate immune exposures from TCR beta sequences and from how often those sequences occurred across donors. In an earlier analysis of 587 of the donors, high-throughput TCR beta sequencing was used to judge whether each TCR beta V gene segment behaved as functional or pseudogenic. Donor age, sex, ethnicity and CMV serostatus were compiled alongside the repertoire data. Genome-wide SNP genotypes for about 60% of the 666 donors were used in a later genetic analysis, which treated that subset as a discovery cohort. All discovery cohort repertoires had been generated on a single sequencing platform. HLA typing covered class I and class II loci at four-digit resolution. Typing coverage varied by locus: about 620-640 donors for A, B, C, DRB1 and DQB1; 500 to 550 for DQA1; around 610 for DPA1; more than 450 for DPB1. Because of strong linkage in the cohort, 4 to 6 DR-DQ haplotypes were treated as single units for association and clustering. Among a few hundred genotyped donors of the cohort, an average of 235,054 unique TCR beta nucleotide sequences were sequenced per donor, roughly 20% of them non-productive.

This clone was recorded once. Its recognized antigen is unknown. One base away there is no much larger clone; base qualities are not given. For this chain, trimming is 5 bases at the V end and 1 base at the J end, and the number of junction bases without a gene match is 1. From the germline V gene (reference sequence), CDR1 is SEHNR and CDR2 is FQNEAQ. Taken from cysteine to phenylalanine, the CDR3 has 15 residues. The DNA shown is the 45-base CDR3, in frame from base 1. In total, approximately 690 healthy bone marrow donors made up the cohort. All cohort members were sampled while nominally healthy, although unrecorded immune exposures were likely present. The donor was CMV seropositive and was included in the group of almost 300 seropositive cohort members. A peripheral blood sample was provided by each donor, and peripheral blood mononuclear cells were used for TCR beta sequencing. The Qiagen DNeasy Blood Extraction Kit was used to extract genomic DNA from the blood cell samples.

Broad study findings and their caveats: The earlier analysis of about 600 of the donors excluded fewer than 20 rarely observed V segments, including chromosome 9 orphons, because counts were too low. Strong co-occurrence of HLA alleles, especially DR and DQ, made assigning TCR associations to individual alleles difficult. In a later analysis, the rate of TCR association differed among HLA loci, with DRB1 alleles having the most associated TCRs and HLA-C alleles having the fewest. V-gene and J-gene trimming of TCR beta chains was associated with a missense DCLRE1C variant in a later genetic analysis, and the association was replicated in an independent cohort. In both the original and validation cohorts, the classifier was reported to diagnose cytomegalovirus status with high specificity and sensitivity. A cluster of highly shared sequence variants was judged likely to be a technical artifact of the sequencing pipeline. The cohort was sequenced for TCR beta chains only, and without alpha or paired-chain data the features that could be detected were limited. Most TCR sequences were observed very rarely across donors, whereas some public TCRs were present in many individuals. For the cohort, immune exposure information was limited to CMV serostatus. According to a later analysis, parvovirus B19, influenza, CMV and Epstein-Barr virus appeared linked to several top co-occurrence clusters. According to the authors, the approach could potentially be generalized to other disease states and immunological phenotypes. In a later analysis, HLA-associated TCR beta chains showed more clonal expansion and lower generation probabilities than non-associated chains that were equally common. Most CMV-associated TCR beta chains appeared to be HLA-restricted in a later analysis, and the HLA associations seemed to be driven largely by CMV exposure. In vitro tests confirmed that a few of the cytomegalovirus-associated TCR beta chains recognize cytomegalovirus antigens. Sequencing depth was assumed to be roughly uniform across donors in the presence/absence analyses, though that assumption may not hold. In an earlier analysis of a few hundred of the donors, most TCR beta V segments were observed in productive rearrangements about 90% or about 30% of the time, broadly matching IMGT annotations. A later genetic analysis reported fewer N-insertions in productive TCRs among donors in an Asian-associated ancestry cluster than the approximately 700-donor mean. At a false discovery rate of 0.05, a later analysis linked under 20,000 TCR beta sequences to specific HLA alleles. A further reported finding was that TCR beta sequences accurately predicted the HLA-A and HLA-B alleles for most subjects in the first cohort. Correlated functional status among segregating V segments might be attributable to linkage disequilibrium, but an unknown experimental factor could not be ruled out. HLA typing was unavailable for some donors at each locus, so association tests used only the typed subset. The study gave a list of 150 to 200 TCR beta chains associated with cytomegalovirus. Because the 87-base-pair reads could not distinguish some IMGT-functional V segments, including TRBV6-2 and TRBV6-3, those segments were excluded.

Library prep was done by the immunoSEQ multiplex PCR assay. For the multiplex PCR, a mixture combining 60 forward primers for TCR Vbeta segments and 13 reverse primers for TCR Jbeta segments was used. Amplification of the CDR3 region of rearranged TCR beta genes was performed with a multiplex PCR assay on genomic DNA. On the Illumina HiSeq System, the amplified TCR beta libraries were sequenced as 87-base-pair reads. Per the authors' processing: Across the 700 or so repertoires, a later analysis counted 78 million or so unique TCR beta chains, around 11 million of which were shared by at least two donors. A nearest-neighbor algorithm error-corrected the raw reads and collapsed the reads into unique sequences, merging closely related sequences to remove PCR and sequencing errors. Alignment of CDR3 sequences to IMGT reference sequences was used to assign V, D and J gene segments. For a sequence to be retained, at least a six-nucleotide match to both a V gene segment and a J gene segment was required. Rearrangements were called productive when the CDR3 lacked stop codons and stayed in frame with V and J; all others were non-productive. Following IMGT convention, CDR3 was defined as the stretch from the second conserved V-encoded cysteine to the conserved J-encoded phenylalanine. In an earlier analysis of some 550 of the donors, sequences lacking an unambiguous match to a single V gene segment were excluded. In an earlier analysis of 587 of the donors, V segments were called functional above 56.7% productive rearrangements and were called segregating when the between-donor standard deviation exceeded 5%. A statistical classification framework was developed to diagnose cytomegalovirus status using the catalog of TCR beta chain sequences. In a later analysis, TCR nucleotide sequences were compared against IMGT/GENE-DB human TR gene sequences so that V and J genes could be assigned. In a later analysis, CDR3 sequences and most-parsimonious VDJ recombination scenarios were assigned using the TCRdist pipeline. In a later analysis, each TCR beta chain was defined by its CDR3 amino acid sequence together with its V-gene family, and reads lacking a unique V-gene family were excluded. To address suspected cross-contamination and a sequencing artifact, a later analysis removed roughly 640 highly shared, low-generation-probability nucleotide sequences. A later analysis calculated a clonal expansion index for each public chain from normalized within-repertoire ranks of inferred template counts. In a later analysis, generation probabilities were computed using a VDJ recombination model fitted to out-of-frame rearrangements, and the results were checked against IGoR. Hypergeometric tests were used in a later analysis to score TCR-TCR, TCR-HLA and TCR-CMV co-occurrence, with a repertoire-size bias correction applied to the TCR pairs. A later analysis estimated false discovery rates by permuting HLA or CMV assignments 20 times. In a later analysis, co-occurring TCRs were grouped using DBSCAN, with TCRdist sequence similarity added in when clustering inside HLA-allele-positive subsets. Repertoires with fewer than 30,000 or more than 120,000 public chains, plus five repertoires with anomalous nucleotide sharing, were excluded from co-occurrence clustering. Here the immuneACCESS table is served through TCRdb, limited to in-frame sequences with V and J called. Missing clones are a known gap in these copies; in checked studies unresolved V genes cover under half, and the rest lacks a known reason. The D gene and trimming were derived from the DNA, and the V and J assignments and clone size from that table. The sample yields more than 150,000 clones; 79% were counted once. Of the sample, around 1.6% is held by the ten largest clones.

Sequenced material: PBMCs. The origin of this receptor is a girl between 10 and 17 years old in good health and CMV-seropositive. The V and J genes are TRBV7-9 and TRBJ2-2, and TRBD2 aligns with 10 junction nucleotides. The CDR3 region: CASSPSGGNTGELFF. The nucleotides read TGTGCCAGCAGCCCTAGCGGGGGGAACACCGGGGAGCTGTTTTTT.